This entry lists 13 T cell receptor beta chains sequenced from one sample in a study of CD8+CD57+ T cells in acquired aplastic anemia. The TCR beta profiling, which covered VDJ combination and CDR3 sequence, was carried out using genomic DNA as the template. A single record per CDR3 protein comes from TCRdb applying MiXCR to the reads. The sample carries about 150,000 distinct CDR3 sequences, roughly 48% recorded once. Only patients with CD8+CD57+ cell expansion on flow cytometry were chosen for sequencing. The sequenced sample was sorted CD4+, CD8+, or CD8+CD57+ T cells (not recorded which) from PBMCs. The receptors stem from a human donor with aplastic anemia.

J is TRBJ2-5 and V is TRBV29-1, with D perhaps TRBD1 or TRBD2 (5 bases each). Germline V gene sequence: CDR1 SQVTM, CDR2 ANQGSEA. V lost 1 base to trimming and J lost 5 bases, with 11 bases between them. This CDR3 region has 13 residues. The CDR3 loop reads CSVEGTRGETQYF. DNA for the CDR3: TGCAGCGTTGAAGGGACGAGGGGTGAGACCCAGTACTTC.

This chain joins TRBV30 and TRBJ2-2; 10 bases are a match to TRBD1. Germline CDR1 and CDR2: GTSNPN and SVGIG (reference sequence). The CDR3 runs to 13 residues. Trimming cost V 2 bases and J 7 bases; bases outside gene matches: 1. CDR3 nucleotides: TGTGCCTGGAGTCGGACAGGGGGCGGGGAGCTGTTTTTT. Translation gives CAWSRTGGGELFF.

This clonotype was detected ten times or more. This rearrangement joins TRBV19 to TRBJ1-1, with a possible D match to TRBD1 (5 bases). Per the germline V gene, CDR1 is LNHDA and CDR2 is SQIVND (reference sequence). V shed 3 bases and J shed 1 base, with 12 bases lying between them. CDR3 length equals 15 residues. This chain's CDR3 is CASSILGTKNTEAFF. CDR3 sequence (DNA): TGTGCCAGTAGTATCCTGGGGACGAAGAACACTGAAGCTTTCTTT.

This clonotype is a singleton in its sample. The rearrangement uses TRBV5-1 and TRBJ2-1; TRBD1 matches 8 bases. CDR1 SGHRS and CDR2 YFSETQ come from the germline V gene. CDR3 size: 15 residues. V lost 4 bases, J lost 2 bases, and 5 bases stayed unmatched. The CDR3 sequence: CASSGTGGPYNEQFF. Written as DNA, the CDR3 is TGCGCCAGCAGCGGAACAGGGGGGCCCTACAATGAGCAGTTCTTC.

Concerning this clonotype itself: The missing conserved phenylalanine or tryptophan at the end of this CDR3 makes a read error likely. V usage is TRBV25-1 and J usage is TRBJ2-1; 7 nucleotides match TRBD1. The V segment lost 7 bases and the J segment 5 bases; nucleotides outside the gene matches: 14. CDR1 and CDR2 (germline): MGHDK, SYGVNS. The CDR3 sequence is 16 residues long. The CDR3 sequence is CASTIAGGIPNNEQFL. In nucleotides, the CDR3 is TGTGCCAGCACCATAGCAGGGGGAATTCCAAACAATGAGCAGTTCCTC.

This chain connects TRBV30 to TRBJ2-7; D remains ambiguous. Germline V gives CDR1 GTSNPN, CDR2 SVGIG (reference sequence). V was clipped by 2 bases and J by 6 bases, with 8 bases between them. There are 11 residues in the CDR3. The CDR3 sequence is CAWSIPGEQYF. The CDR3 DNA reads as TGTGCCTGGAGTATACCGGGCGAGCAGTACTTC.

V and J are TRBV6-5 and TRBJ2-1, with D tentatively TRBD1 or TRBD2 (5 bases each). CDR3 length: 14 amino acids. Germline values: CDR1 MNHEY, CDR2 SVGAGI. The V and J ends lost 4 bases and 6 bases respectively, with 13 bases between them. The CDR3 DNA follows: TGTGCCAGCAGTTTCGACCGGGACGTCAATGAGCAGTTCTTC. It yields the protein CASSFDRDVNEQFF.

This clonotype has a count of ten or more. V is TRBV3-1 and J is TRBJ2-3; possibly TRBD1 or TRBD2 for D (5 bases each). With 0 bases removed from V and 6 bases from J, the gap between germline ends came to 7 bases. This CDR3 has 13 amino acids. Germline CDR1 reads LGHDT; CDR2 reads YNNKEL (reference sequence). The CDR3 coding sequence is TGTGCCAGCAGCCAAGATTGGGGGGATACGCAGTATTTT. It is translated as CASSQDWGDTQYF.

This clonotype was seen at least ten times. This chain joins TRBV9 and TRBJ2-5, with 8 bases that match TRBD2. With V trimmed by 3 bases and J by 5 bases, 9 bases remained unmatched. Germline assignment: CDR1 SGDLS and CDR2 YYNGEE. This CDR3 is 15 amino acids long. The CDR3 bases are TGTGCCAGCAGCGGAGGCCAGCGGGAGCCCGAGACCCAGTACTTC. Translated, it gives CASSGGQREPETQYF.

The CDR3 sequence: CASSLRTGEQPQHF. The CDR3 nucleotides are TGTGCCAGCAGTTTACGGACAGGGGAACAGCCCCAGCATTTT. This chain links TRBV12-3 or TRBV12-4 with TRBJ1-5; TRBD1 agrees at 9 bases. The J segment lost 7 bases and the V segment lost 2 bases, leaving 3 bases of the junction unmatched. This CDR3 has 14 amino acids.

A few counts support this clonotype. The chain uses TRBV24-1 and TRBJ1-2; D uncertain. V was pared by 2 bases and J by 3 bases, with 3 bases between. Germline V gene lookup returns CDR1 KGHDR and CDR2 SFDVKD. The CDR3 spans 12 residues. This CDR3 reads CATSDYYYGYTF. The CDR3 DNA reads TGTGCCACCAGTGATTATTACTATGGCTACACCTTC.

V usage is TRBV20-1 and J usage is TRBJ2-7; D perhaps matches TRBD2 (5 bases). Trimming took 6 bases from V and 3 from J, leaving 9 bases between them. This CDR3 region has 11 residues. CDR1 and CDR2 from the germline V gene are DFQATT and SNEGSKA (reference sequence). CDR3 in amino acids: CSAPTSYEQYF. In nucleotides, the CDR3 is TGCAGTGCCCCCACTAGCTACGAGCAGTACTTC.

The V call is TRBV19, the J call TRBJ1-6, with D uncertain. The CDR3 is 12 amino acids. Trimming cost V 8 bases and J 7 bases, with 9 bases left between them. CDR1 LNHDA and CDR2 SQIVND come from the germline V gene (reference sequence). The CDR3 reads CASVGLNSPLHF. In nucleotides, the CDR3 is TGTGCCAGTGTAGGACTGAATTCACCCCTCCACTTT.